The 27 T cell receptor beta chains below come from one sample, sequenced in a study of cytomegalovirus exposure and HLA in healthy donors. The PCR contained 60 Vbeta and 13 Jbeta primers. The data were produced by immunoSEQ multiplex PCR, yet TCRdb's version contains in-frame clones alone and is incomplete. The data contain approximately 100,000 clones, around 64% of them seen just once; the ten biggest clones take up around 3.5%. The source material was PBMCs. These receptors all stem from a man in his fifties or sixties in good health and CMV-seronegative.

The J gene is TRBJ1-6, the V gene TRBV19, with a tentative D call TRBD1 (6 bases). Deletions cut 6 bases from V and 8 bases from J, with 11 bases between. The CDR3 has 13 amino acids. The germline CDR1 and CDR2 sequences are LNHDA and SQIVND (reference sequence). The CDR3 region is CASSRDTYSPLHF. The CDR3 DNA is TGTGCCAGTAGCAGGGACACCTATTCACCCCTCCACTTT.

This clone was observed a few times. The J gene is TRBJ2-2, the V gene TRBV5-1; TRBD1 matches at 12 bases. The CDR3 is 15 residues long. Trimming at V came to 4 bases and at J to 8 bases, leaving 6 bases not matched to a gene. CDR1 SGHRS and CDR2 YFSETQ come from the germline V gene. The CDR3 here is CASSVGTGGGGELFF. In DNA, the CDR3 is TGCGCCAGCAGCGTCGGGACAGGGGGCGGAGGGGAGCTGTTTTTT.

The chain carries TRBV7-9 and TRBJ2-1, with 13 bases aligning to TRBD2. Germline loops: CDR1 SEHNR, CDR2 FQNEAQ (reference sequence). The V and J ends lost 6 bases and 5 bases, in that order; junction bases with no gene match: 10. The CDR3 loop spans 17 amino acids. The CDR3 here is CASSSTSGGPSDNEQFF. CDR3 sequence (DNA): TGTGCCAGCAGTTCGACTAGCGGGGGGCCTTCTGACAATGAGCAGTTCTTC.

This clone showed up just a few times. The chain has TRBV4-1 and TRBJ1-2, with 7 bases aligning to TRBD1. Germline values: CDR1 MGHRA, CDR2 YSYEKL. The CDR3 extends over 14 amino acids. Germline trimming cut 0 bases from V and 7 bases from J; bases unmatched to any gene: 5. CDR3 in amino acids: CASSQDRTGVGYTF. In nucleotides, the CDR3 is TGCGCCAGCAGCCAAGATCGAACAGGGGTTGGCTACACCTTC.

The chain joins TRBV5-4 to TRBJ2-5; weak D call: TRBD1 (6 bases). The tail of the sequence fits TRBJ2-7 better, so the J call may be wrong. Germline lookup yields CDR1 SGHNT and CDR2 YYREEE (reference sequence). The CDR3 runs to 16 residues. CDR3 residues: CASSSPTGMVFDEQYF. The CDR3 coding sequence is TGTGCCAGCAGCTCCCCCACAGGGATGGTTTTCGACGAGCAGTACTTC.

The CDR3 reads CASSQEGTGGLNEQFF. The CDR3 region has the DNA TGTGCCAGCAGCCAAGAAGGGACAGGGGGGTTGAATGAGCAGTTCTTC. This chain connects TRBV4-2 to TRBJ2-1; 11 bases fit TRBD1. The CDR3 is 16 residues long. Germline CDR1 and CDR2: LGHNA and YNFKEQ. The trim removed 0 bases at V and 7 bases at J, leaving 5 bases unmatched.

CDR3 nucleotides: TGCGCCAGCAGCTTGGGTCAGGGATTAACCTCGGGGGATGGCTACACCTTC. Its translation: CASSLGQGLTSGDGYTF. V is TRBV5-1 and J is TRBJ1-2; D might be TRBD1 (5 bases). With 0 bases removed from V and 6 bases from J, the gap between germline ends came to 21 bases. This CDR3 has 17 residues. Germline CDR1 SGHRS, CDR2 YFSETQ.

The V call is TRBV2, the J call TRBJ2-5, with 9 bases fitting TRBD2. J lost 2 bases, V lost 1 base, and 8 bases had no gene match. The CDR3 runs to 17 residues. Per germline, CDR1 SNHLY and CDR2 FYNNEI. The CDR3 loop reads CASSEVWREGKQETQYF. The CDR3 DNA reads as TGTGCCAGCAGTGAAGTCTGGCGGGAGGGAAAACAAGAGACCCAGTACTTC.

V usage is TRBV7-3 and J usage is TRBJ2-3; D possibly corresponds to TRBD2 (5 bases). Per the germline V gene, CDR1 is SGHTA and CDR2 is FQGTGA. The CDR3 consists of 16 residues. V was cut by 4 bases and J by 4 bases, with 18 bases left in between. CDR3 coding DNA: TGTGCCAGCAGCTCGGGCTTTGAGGGTCGGGCAGATACGCAGTATTTT. Its protein product is CASSSGFEGRADTQYF.

The chain combines TRBV5-1 with TRBJ2-1; D gene unclear. This CDR3 comprises 12 residues. The ends were cut back, 2 bases at V and 9 bases at J, with 9 bases in the middle. Germline V gene data show CDR1 as SGHRS and CDR2 as YFSETQ. CDR3 sequence: CASSFDTPEQFF. CDR3 DNA sequence: TGCGCCAGCAGCTTCGACACGCCTGAGCAGTTCTTC.

This chain links TRBV6-6 with TRBJ2-5, with D perhaps TRBD2 (6 bases). The CDR3 spans 15 residues. Germline CDR1 MNHNY, CDR2 SVGAGI (reference sequence). V was shortened by 6 bases and J by 2 bases, with 16 bases between the two germline ends. This CDR3 reads CASRPGTVSQETQYF. The CDR3 nucleotides are TGTGCCAGCAGACCCGGGACTGTCTCTCAAGAGACCCAGTACTTC.

This clone was seen a handful of times. The chain joins TRBV7-8 to TRBJ1-5; 7 bases fit TRBD1. CDR1 and CDR2 (germline): SGHVS, FQNEAQ. The J segment lost 3 bases and the V segment lost 1 base, leaving 3 bases of the junction unmatched. The CDR3 is made up of 15 amino acids. The CDR3 spells CASSLGDSSNQPQHF. In DNA form, the CDR3 reads TGTGCCAGCAGCTTAGGGGACAGTTCCAATCAGCCCCAGCATTTT.

The chain employs TRBV7-3 and TRBJ1-2; 8 bases match TRBD1. The V and J ends lost 6 bases and 4 bases, in that order; junction bases with no gene match: 13. This CDR3 region has 16 residues. Per the germline V gene, CDR1 is SGHTA and CDR2 is FQGTGA. The CDR3 loop is CASSPTELDRVYGYTF. In nucleotides, the CDR3 is TGTGCCAGCAGTCCAACGGAGCTGGACAGGGTCTATGGCTACACCTTC.

The V gene is TRBV7-3, the J gene TRBJ2-5, with D possibly being TRBD2 (6 bases). Trimming took off 5 bases at V and 2 bases at J, with 15 bases between the two ends. Germline CDR1 SGHTA, CDR2 FQGTGA. CDR3 length: 15 amino acids. The CDR3 reads CASSPRGRKQETQYF. Written as DNA, the CDR3 is TGTGCCAGCAGCCCCCGGGGGAGGAAACAAGAGACCCAGTACTTC.

The V call is TRBV6-5, the J call TRBJ1-1; a possible D gene is TRBD1 (5 bases). Trimming removed 7 bases at V and 10 bases at J, with 16 bases between. Germline V gene lookup returns CDR1 MNHEY and CDR2 SVGAGI. The CDR3 covers 12 residues. The DNA of the CDR3 is TGTGCCAGCACGTATCCGGGGGGGGGAGCTTTCTTT. Protein product: CASTYPGGGAFF.

The V and J genes are TRBV7-8 and TRBJ1-2, with D unresolved. Germline values: CDR1 SGHVS, CDR2 FQNEAQ. The V end was cut by 5 bases, the J end by 0 bases, with 7 bases between. This CDR3 has 13 residues. The CDR3 bases are TGTGCCAGCAGCCCGAGAACTAACTATGGCTACACCTTC. It encodes CASSPRTNYGYTF.

Remarks on this clone: This CDR3 is also generated by other DNA sequences in the sample. The chain carries TRBV5-1 and TRBJ2-1; D is uncertain. The ends were cut back, 2 bases at V and 3 bases at J, with 3 bases in the middle. CDR1 SGHRS and CDR2 YFSETQ come from the germline V gene. The CDR3 loop spans 12 amino acids. The DNA of the CDR3 is TGCGCCAGCAGCTTTAACTACAATGAGCAGTTCTTC. It is translated as CASSFNYNEQFF. The full variable domain, in which reference TRBV5-1 and TRBJ2-1 provide the parts outside the CDR3, is KAGVTQTPRYLIKTRGQQVTLSCSPISGHRSVSWYQQTPGQGLQFLFEYFSETQRNKGNFPGRFSGRQFSNSRSEMNVSTLELGDSALYLCASSFNYNEQFFGPGTRLTVL.

The chain links TRBV7-2 to TRBJ2-1, with 13 bases aligning to TRBD2. Germline trimming cut 5 bases from V and 4 bases from J; bases unmatched to any gene: 2. Germline CDR1 SGHTA, CDR2 FQGNSA. The CDR3 loop spans 15 amino acids. As DNA, the CDR3 is TGTGCCAGCAGCCTGGGACTAGCGGGGTACAATGAGCAGTTCTTC. Its translation is CASSLGLAGYNEQFF.

The V call is TRBV21-1, the J call TRBJ1-2; the D call in the table, TRBD1, was not verified against the DNA. TRBV21-1 corresponds to a pseudogene. This CDR3 has 19 residues. CDR3 nucleotide sequence: TGTGCCAGCAGCAAAGACCTCAGGGGGCAGCTACGTTGGGAGGGCGGCTACACCTTC. This codes for CASSKDLRGQLRWEGGYTF.

This chain joins TRBV21-1 and TRBJ2-6; the table's D call, TRBD2, has no DNA check behind it. TRBV21-1 is termed a pseudogene. The CDR3 consists of 18 residues. The CDR3 protein is CASGKVGGRSTGANVLTF. CDR3 DNA: TGTGCCAGCGGCAAAGTGGGAGGGCGGAGTACTGGGGCCAACGTCCTGACTTTC.

Of note for this clone: The limits of the CDR3 on the DNA are not certain, so only TCRdb's listed CDR3 is given. The chain employs TRBV6-5 and TRBJ2-1; the table gives TRBD1 as D, unverified against the DNA. A total of 14 residues make up the CDR3, ends included. Germline V gives CDR1 MNHEY, CDR2 SVGAGI. CDR3 region: CASSSSQGLNEQFF.

This clone was counted only a few times. The same CDR3 arises from other DNA sequences in this sample as well. The V gene is TRBV6-5, the J gene TRBJ1-2; 7 bases are a match to TRBD1. Germline lookup yields CDR1 MNHEY and CDR2 SVGAGI. J lost 2 bases, V lost 6 bases, and 3 bases had no gene match. This CDR3 is 13 amino acids long. CDR3 loop: CASSPGQNYGYTF. CDR3 bases: TGTGCCAGCAGCCCGGGACAGAACTATGGCTACACCTTC.

This clone was detected only a few times. The chain combines TRBV15 with TRBJ2-6, with TRBD2 matching 7 bases. This CDR3 is 15 amino acids long. The germline V gene encodes CDR1 LNHNV and CDR2 YYDKDF (reference sequence). With 8 bases clipped from V and 1 base from J, the junction kept 5 bases outside the gene matches. This CDR3 is CATASGVSGANVLTF. DNA for the CDR3: TGTGCCACCGCTAGCGGTGTTTCTGGGGCCAACGTCCTGACTTTC.

V is TRBV6-6 and J is TRBJ1-1; D remains ambiguous. The germline V gene has CDR1 MNHNY and CDR2 SVGAGI (reference sequence). This CDR3 has 14 residues. The V end was cut by 8 bases, the J end by 4 bases, with 17 bases between. The CDR3 protein is CASGSGLVATEAFF. The DNA for the CDR3 is TGTGCCAGCGGTTCGGGTTTGGTGGCCACTGAAGCTTTCTTT.

This clone was seen only a few times. The CDR3 reads CASSTSPGQGANSPLHF. The CDR3 coding sequence is TGTGCCAGCAGCACCAGCCCGGGACAGGGAGCGAATTCACCCCTCCACTTT. This chain uses TRBV13 with TRBJ1-6; 9 bases are a match to TRBD1. The CDR3 has 17 residues. CDR1 and CDR2 (germline): PRHDT, FYEKMQ (reference sequence). Germline trimming cut 5 bases from V and 7 bases from J; bases unmatched to any gene: 12.

This chain links TRBV5-6 with TRBJ1-1, with 10 bases matching TRBD1. J gave up 3 bases and V 5 bases, and 7 bases lay outside the gene matches. There are 15 residues in the CDR3. Germline CDR1 and CDR2: SGHDT and YYEEEE. In DNA form, the CDR3 reads TGTGCCAGCAGTCGCCCGACAGGGGGCTACACTGAAGCTTTCTTT. Amino acids: CASSRPTGGYTEAFF.

V and J are TRBV27 and TRBJ2-7; TRBD2 matches 7 bases. Germline values: CDR1 MNHEY, CDR2 SMNVEV (reference sequence). The CDR3 spans 14 residues. The junction had 4 bases not matched to a gene; V was cut back by 2 bases and J by 3 bases. The CDR3 DNA reads as TGTGCCAGCAGTTTACTAGCGGATCACTACGAGCAGTACTTC. This gives the protein CASSLLADHYEQYF.